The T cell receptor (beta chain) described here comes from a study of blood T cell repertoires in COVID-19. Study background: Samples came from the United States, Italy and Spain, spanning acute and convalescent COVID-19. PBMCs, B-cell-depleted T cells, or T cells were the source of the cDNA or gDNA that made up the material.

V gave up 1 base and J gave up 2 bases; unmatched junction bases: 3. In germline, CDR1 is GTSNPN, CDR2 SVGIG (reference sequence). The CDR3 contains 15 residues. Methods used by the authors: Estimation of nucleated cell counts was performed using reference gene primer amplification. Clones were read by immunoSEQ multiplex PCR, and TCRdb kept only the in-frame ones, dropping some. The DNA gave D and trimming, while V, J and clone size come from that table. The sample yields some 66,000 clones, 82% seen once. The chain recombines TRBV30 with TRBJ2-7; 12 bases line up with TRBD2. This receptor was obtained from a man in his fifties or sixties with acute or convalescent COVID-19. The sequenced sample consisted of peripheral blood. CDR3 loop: CAWSALAGGPYEQYF. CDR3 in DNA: TGTGCCTGGAGTGCACTAGCGGGGGGACCCTACGAGCAGTACTTC.